A selection of T cell receptor beta chains follows, all from one sample in a study of regulatory T cells in long-lasting Graves disease. TCRdb called the multiplex PCR reads again in MiXCR, with one record for every CDR3 protein. This sample has 680,000 or so distinct CDR3 sequences, with roughly 16% found just once. The same data also contributed to another study, on T cells in Graves' hyperthyroidism and ophthalmopathy.

The sample was peripheral blood mononuclear cells (PBMCs), taken at new diagnosis, from a patient treated with antithyroid drugs. These receptors all stem from a young woman with Graves disease. The CDR3 runs from the conserved cysteine through the conserved F or W. A D gene is named only where the DNA matches it firmly. Not every row has a clone size; where given, it reads once, few, many or a size class.

>TRBJ1-2|many|NA|TRBV11-2
TGTGCCAGCAGCTTAGCCCCGGTTCACCTCTATGGCTACACCTTC
CASSLAPVHLYGYTF
>TRBJ1-5|many|TRBD1|TRBV2
TGTGCCAGCCGGGGGACAGGGAGAAATCAGCCCCAGCATTTT
CASRGTGRNQPQHF
>TRBJ2-3|many|TRBD2|TRBV7-3
TGTGCCAGCAGCCTGCATCAGCGGGAGATTAACACAGATACGCAGTATTTT
CASSLHQREINTDTQYF
>TRBJ1-5|many|NA|TRBV7-9
TGTGCCAGCAGCCGGGGCGATGGCAATCAGCCCCAGCATTTT
CASSRGDGNQPQHF
>TRBJ2-2|NA|NA|TRBV15
TGTGCCACCAGCACTGTTTCAGGAGGGGCCTCGAACACCGGGGAGCTGTTTTTT
CATSTVSGGASNTGELFF
>TRBJ1-5|many|NA|TRBV13
TGTGCCAGCAGCCTTAGACAGGTGTCCCAGCCCCAGCATTTT
CASSLRQVSQPQHF
>TRBJ2-5|NA|NA|TRBV5-1
TGCGCCAGCACCGAAGGCTCACAAGAGACCCAGTACTTC
CASTEGSQETQYF
>TRBJ1-1|many|TRBD1|TRBV12-3/TRBV12-4
TGTGCCAGCAGCTTCGGACAGGGCTCAGCTTTCTTT
CASSFGQGSAFF
>TRBJ2-7|few|NA|TRBV20-1
TGCAGTGCTATGGGGGCCACCCACTACGAGCAGTACTTC
CSAMGATHYEQYF
>TRBJ1-1|many|NA|TRBV29-1
TGCAGCGTTGAAGGGGGAGGCACTGAAGCTTTCTTT
CSVEGGGTEAFF
>TRBJ2-4|few|NA|TRBV11-2
TGTGCCAGCAGATCTTCGAACATTCAGTACTTC
CASRSSNIQYF
>TRBJ1-2|many|NA|TRBV7-2
TGTGCCAGCAGCTTTCGGACAGCCAACTATGGCTACACCTTC
CASSFRTANYGYTF
>TRBJ1-1|many|NA|TRBV5-1
TGCGCCAGCAGCTTGGGTTCGGGATTTAACACTGAAGCTTTCTTT
CASSLGSGFNTEAFF
>TRBJ1-5|many|NA|TRBV28
TGTGCCAGCAGTTTAGGCGCATTTAGGGATCAGCCCCAGCATTTT
CASSLGAFRDQPQHF
>TRBJ1-5|few|NA|TRBV20-1
TGCAGTGCTAGACAGGGGTATCAGCCCCAGCATTTT
CSARQGYQPQHF
>TRBJ2-1|many|NA|TRBV28
TGTGCCAGCAGTCCCGGTTTCCCCCCCCGCGCGTTCTTC
CASSPGFPPRAFF
>TRBJ1-4|many|TRBD1|TRBV2
TGTGCCAGCAGTAAGCAGGGGGCGCGTGAAAAACTGTTTTTT
CASSKQGAREKLFF
>TRBJ2-7|many|NA|TRBV6-1
TGTGCCAGCAAGTCGACAGGCTCCTACGAGCAGTACTTC
CASKSTGSYEQYF
>TRBJ2-5|NA|NA|TRBV4-1
TGCGCCAGCAGCCAAGCCCCGGCTGATGAGACCCAGTACTTC
CASSQAPADETQYF
>TRBJ2-6|NA|TRBD1|TRBV5-1
TGCGCCAGCAGCTCGTCCAGGGGGATGTCTGGGGCCAACGTCCTGACTTTC
CASSSSRGMSGANVLTF
>TRBJ2-3|NA|NA|TRBV24-1
TGTGCCACCAGGGGTCATGGCACAGATACGCAGTATTTT
CATRGHGTDTQYF
>TRBJ1-2|many|NA|TRBV2
TGTGCCAGCAGTCCGGGACAAGTCTATGGCTACACCTTC
CASSPGQVYGYTF
>TRBJ1-5|NA|TRBD1|TRBV6-1
TGTGCCAGCAGTGCCCCGGGACAGTATAGCAATCAGCCCCAGCATTTT
CASSAPGQYSNQPQHF
>TRBJ1-5|NA|NA|TRBV7-9
TGTGCCAGCAGCTCGACCGCCACAGGGACTTATAGCAATCAGCCCCAGCATTTT
CASSSTATGTYSNQPQHF
>TRBJ2-1|NA|NA|TRBV10-1
TGCGCCAGCAGTGACCCGGGAAGCTCCTACAATGAGCAGTTCTTC
CASSDPGSSYNEQFF
>TRBJ2-3|NA|NA|TRBV7-2
TGTGCCAGCAGCTCCCCCATGAGAAGTCGCACGCAGTATTTT
CASSSPMRSRTQYF
>TRBJ2-5|many|TRBD1|TRBV5-6
TGTGCCAGCAGTGAATCGGGACAGGGGAGGGAGACCCAGTACTTC
CASSESGQGRETQYF
>TRBJ2-7|NA|NA|TRBV12-3/TRBV12-4
TGTGCCAGCAGTACCGGGGACGTCACCTACGAGCAGTACTTC
CASSTGDVTYEQYF
>TRBJ2-1|NA|NA|TRBV30
TGTGCCTGGAGTGTATATGCTGGCAGGGGCAAGCAGTTCTTC
CAWSVYAGRGKQFF
>TRBJ2-7|NA|NA|TRBV28
TGTGCCAGCAGCTTGAGGGGTGGGAACTACGAGCAGTACTTC
CASSLRGGNYEQYF
>TRBJ2-1|NA|NA|TRBV5-1
TGCGCCAGCAGCACCGGGACGGCGATCTTGGTAGAGCAGTTCTTC
CASSTGTAILVEQFF
>TRBJ1-6|many|NA|TRBV6-1
TGTGCCAGCAGTGATGCCGAGAATTCACCCCTCCACTTT
CASSDAENSPLHF
>TRBJ2-1|NA|TRBD2|TRBV20-1
TGCAGTGCTATTCTAGCGGAACAGTTCTTC
CSAILAEQFF
>TRBJ2-7|many|TRBD1|TRBV5-1
TGCGCCAGCACCGGGACAGGGGGGTCCTACGAGCAGTACTTC
CASTGTGGSYEQYF
>TRBJ2-1|many|TRBD2|TRBV29-1
TGCAGCGTTGAAGGGTTAGCGGGAGGGCCCGCAGGGCTGTTCTTC
CSVEGLAGGPAGLFF
>TRBJ1-2|few|NA|TRBV20-1
TGCAGTGCTAGACCGGTTGACAGCCCTCCTAACTATGGCTACACCTTC
CSARPVDSPPNYGYTF